The rows below give T cell receptor beta chains drawn from one sample of a study of cytomegalovirus exposure and HLA in healthy donors. TCRdb keeps only in-frame clones here, not all; method: immunoSEQ multiplex PCR. The sample lists 65,000 to 75,000 clones; approximately 92% were seen once. Sequences were obtained from PBMCs. Receptors originate from a man between 18 and 35 years old in good health and CMV-seropositive. CDR3s include the opening cysteine and the closing phenylalanine or tryptophan. The order of the fields is clone size, V gene, J gene, CDR3 protein. Clone size is given for some rows only: seen once, a few or many times, or a class if the clone is expanded.

abundance: NA; v_gene: TRBV5-1; j_gene: TRBJ2-5; CDR3aa: CASRTGQLQETQYF
abundance: once; v_gene: TRBV25-1; j_gene: TRBJ2-3; CDR3aa: CASSDLGGTLGDTQYF
abundance: NA; v_gene: TRBV6-1; j_gene: TRBJ2-1; CDR3aa: CASSETGPPLQFF
abundance: NA; v_gene: TRBV25-1; j_gene: TRBJ1-2; CDR3aa: CASSTRTGAYGYTF
abundance: NA; v_gene: TRBV6-5; j_gene: TRBJ1-3; CDR3aa: CASRPPTGSGNTIYF
abundance: once; v_gene: TRBV6-1; j_gene: TRBJ1-3; CDR3aa: CASSEALGLGGNTIYF
abundance: NA; v_gene: TRBV5-1; j_gene: TRBJ2-7; CDR3aa: CASSLDPLAGGPNSYEQYF
abundance: NA; v_gene: TRBV9; j_gene: TRBJ1-1; CDR3aa: CASSVEGQGNTEAFF
abundance: NA; v_gene: TRBV29-1; j_gene: TRBJ1-5; CDR3aa: CSVEAPLSHETGGYEPQHF
abundance: NA; v_gene: TRBV28; j_gene: TRBJ2-2; CDR3aa: CASSLLAGELFF
abundance: once; v_gene: TRBV5-1; j_gene: TRBJ2-3; CDR3aa: CASSLSSGSPDTQYF
abundance: NA; v_gene: TRBV2; j_gene: TRBJ2-7; CDR3aa: CASSGGPPEVYEQYF
abundance: NA; v_gene: TRBV7-2; j_gene: TRBJ2-7; CDR3aa: CASSLDGTYEQYF
abundance: once; v_gene: TRBV29-1; j_gene: TRBJ1-4; CDR3aa: CSVETGLYSEKLFF
abundance: NA; v_gene: TRBV7-2; j_gene: TRBJ2-1; CDR3aa: CASSSQGSRDEQFF
abundance: NA; v_gene: TRBV4-1; j_gene: TRBJ2-1; CDR3aa: CASSQDWQDSYNEQFF
abundance: NA; v_gene: TRBV29-1; j_gene: TRBJ2-2; CDR3aa: CSVGGGTGGTGELFF
abundance: once; v_gene: TRBV10-1; j_gene: TRBJ2-5; CDR3aa: CASSEELRGTQYF
abundance: NA; v_gene: TRBV27; j_gene: TRBJ2-5; CDR3aa: CASSLLPRDYQETQYF
abundance: NA; v_gene: TRBV9; j_gene: TRBJ1-3; CDR3aa: CASSVVASTSGNTIYF
abundance: NA; v_gene: TRBV7-9; j_gene: TRBJ2-7; CDR3aa: CASKGSDLTYEQYF
abundance: once; v_gene: TRBV30; j_gene: TRBJ2-3; CDR3aa: CALLAGTDTQYF
abundance: NA; v_gene: TRBV6-5; j_gene: TRBJ2-3; CDR3aa: CASSIGSTDTQYF
abundance: NA; v_gene: TRBV30; j_gene: TRBJ1-5; CDR3aa: CAWSGGTENNQPQHF
abundance: NA; v_gene: TRBV7-6; j_gene: TRBJ2-5; CDR3aa: CASSSLGQGISQETQYF
abundance: NA; v_gene: TRBV5-6; j_gene: TRBJ2-1; CDR3aa: CASSIQWAKEQFF
abundance: NA; v_gene: TRBV9; j_gene: TRBJ1-2; CDR3aa: CASSVGDRVNGYTF
abundance: once; v_gene: TRBV5-1; j_gene: TRBJ2-3; CDR3aa: CASSRAGISTDTQYF